One and the same sample provided the 18 T cell receptor beta chains below, sequenced in a study of early T cells in non-severe SARS-CoV-2 infection. One entry per CDR3 protein results from TCRdb running MiXCR on the 5' RACE reads. The table has fewer than 80,000 distinct CDR3 sequences, approximately 9.5% seen once. The specimen sequenced was whole blood. The origin of the receptors is an adult who was a healthcare worker with PCR-confirmed SARS-CoV-2 infection or an uninfected control (not recorded which).

This clonotype was picked up a small number of times. This chain joins TRBV7-8 and TRBJ2-2, with 11 bases fitting TRBD1. Germline V gene data show CDR1 as SGHVS and CDR2 as FQNEAQ. The CDR3 totals 17 residues. Losses at the gene ends were 5 bases for V and 5 bases for J; bases not matched to a gene: 10. The CDR3 is CASSPAGGTGGTGELFF. The DNA of the CDR3 is TGTGCCAGCAGCCCGGCTGGCGGGACAGGGGGTACCGGGGAGCTGTTTTTT.

This chain connects TRBV27 to TRBJ2-1; TRBD1 aligns across 7 bases. With V trimmed by 5 bases and J by 8 bases, 12 bases remained unmatched. CDR3 length equals 15 residues. Germline loops: CDR1 MNHEY, CDR2 SMNVEV (reference sequence). CDR3 loop: CASSPRWDSQDEQFF. The DNA for the CDR3 is TGTGCCAGCAGTCCACGCTGGGACAGCCAGGATGAGCAGTTCTTC.

This clonotype showed up many times. This chain links TRBV10-2 with TRBJ1-1, with D tentatively TRBD1 (6 bases). CDR1 is WSHSY, CDR2 SAAADI, per germline. V was clipped by 6 bases and J by 0 bases, with 14 bases between them. CDR3 length equals 15 residues. CDR3 loop: CASRKNREMNTEAFF. The CDR3 DNA follows: TGCGCCAGCAGAAAAAACAGGGAGATGAACACTGAAGCTTTCTTT.

This chain connects TRBV9 to TRBJ2-3; TRBD2 matches at 8 bases. The CDR3 spans 14 residues. V was pared by 3 bases and J by 5 bases, with 5 bases of the junction left unmatched. CDR1 is SGDLS and CDR2 is YYNGEE in the germline V gene. CDR3 DNA: TGTGCCAGCAGCGGGGGGCTAGCGGGAGATACGCAGTATTTT. Translating it yields CASSGGLAGDTQYF.

This clonotype was found a few times. The chain couples TRBV5-1 to TRBJ1-1, with 7 positions matching TRBD1. V dropped 0 bases and J dropped 10; count of bases not matched to a gene: 6. Germline V gene data show CDR1 as SGHRS and CDR2 as YFSETQ. This CDR3 spans 13 amino acids. In DNA form, the CDR3 reads TGCGCCAGCAGCTTGGAACAGGGGACCGCAGCTTTCTTT. This translates into CASSLEQGTAAFF.

This clonotype was detected ten times or more. The chain combines TRBV25-1 with TRBJ2-6; 10 nucleotides agree with TRBD1. The CDR3 consists of 18 residues. CDR1 is MGHDK, CDR2 SYGVNS, per germline. The ends lost 3 bases at V and 1 base at J; junction bases unmatched: 6. The CDR3 here is CASSEEGQGSSGANVLTF. The CDR3 DNA reads as TGTGCCAGCAGTGAGGAGGGACAGGGGTCGTCTGGGGCCAACGTCCTGACTTTC.

The V call is TRBV10-3, the J call TRBJ1-4; weak D call: TRBD1 (6 bases). In germline, CDR1 is ENHRY, CDR2 SYGVKD. This CDR3 contains 15 residues. The germline V and J ends were trimmed by 3 bases and 4 bases, with 12 bases remaining between them. In DNA form, the CDR3 reads TGTGCCATCAGTGATTCAGGGGCGGTTAATGAAAAACTGTTTTTT. Translation: CAISDSGAVNEKLFF.

This clonotype showed up just a few times. This chain joins TRBV19 and TRBJ2-7; D uncertain. Germline values: CDR1 LNHDA, CDR2 SQIVND (reference sequence). This CDR3 is built from 13 residues. With 5 bases removed from V and 0 bases from J, the gap between germline ends came to 8 bases. CDR3 sequence reads: CASSEEFSYEQYF. The DNA for the CDR3 is TGTGCCAGTAGTGAGGAGTTCTCCTACGAGCAGTACTTC.

This chain uses TRBV7-2 with TRBJ2-3; tentatively, D is TRBD2 (6 bases). The V and J ends lost 0 bases and 4 bases respectively, with 17 bases between them. The CDR3 has 17 residues. Germline CDR1 SGHTA, CDR2 FQGNSA. The CDR3 spells CASSLARAGPVADTQYF. In DNA, the CDR3 is TGTGCCAGCAGCTTAGCCCGAGCGGGTCCCGTGGCAGATACGCAGTATTTT.

This clonotype came up a few times. V and J are TRBV6-2 or TRBV6-3 and TRBJ2-5, with D uncertain. Germline V lookup: CDR1 MNHEY, CDR2 SVGEGT. V lost 0 bases, J lost 7 bases, and 12 bases lay in between. This CDR3 contains 14 residues. CDR3 loop: CASSYSAGPGTQYF. The CDR3 DNA reads TGTGCCAGCAGTTACTCGGCCGGTCCAGGGACCCAGTACTTC.

V is TRBV5-8 and J is TRBJ1-5; D gene uncertain. V gave up 1 base and J gave up 7 bases, with 6 bases separating them. CDR3 length equals 12 residues. The germline V gene encodes CDR1 SGHTS and CDR2 YDEGEE. The CDR3 DNA sequence: TGTGCCAGCAGCTTGCGGTCCCAGCCCCAGCATTTT. It codes for CASSLRSQPQHF.

The chain uses TRBV7-2 and TRBJ2-5; 8 bases are a match to TRBD1. CDR3 length equals 15 residues. V gave up 1 base and J gave up 5 bases; unmatched junction bases: 6. In germline, CDR1 is SGHTA, CDR2 FQGNSA. This CDR3 reads CASSLGRGPDETQYF. The CDR3 DNA reads TGTGCCAGCAGCTTAGGCAGGGGGCCGGATGAGACCCAGTACTTC. Full variable domain (outside the CDR3, taken from reference TRBV7-2 and TRBJ2-5): GAGVSQSPSNKVTEKGKDVELRCDPISGHTALYWYRQSLGQGLEFLIYFQGNSAPDKSGLPSDRFSAERTGGSVSTLTIQRTQQEDSAVYLCASSLGRGPDETQYFGPGTRLLVL.

This clonotype has only a few counts. The chain links TRBV29-1 to TRBJ2-1; the D is unclear. Germline CDR1 SQVTM, CDR2 ANQGSEA. Trimming took off 4 bases at V and 4 bases at J, with 8 bases between the two ends. The CDR3 covers 12 residues. The CDR3 nucleotides read TGCAGCGTTGGCCAGAAATACAATGAGCAGTTCTTC. This gives the protein CSVGQKYNEQFF.

The chain combines TRBV5-1 with TRBJ2-7; D is uncertain. V was clipped by 0 bases and J by 4 bases, with 11 bases between them. Germline CDR1 SGHRS, CDR2 YFSETQ. The CDR3 extends over 14 amino acids. The CDR3 DNA follows: TGCGCCAGCAGCTTGGATTACGGGTCGTACGAGCAGTACTTC. Amino acids: CASSLDYGSYEQYF.

The rearrangement uses TRBV7-8 and TRBJ1-1; 8 bases agree with TRBD1. Losses at the gene ends were 4 bases for V and 0 bases for J; bases not matched to a gene: 19. The CDR3 has 20 amino acids. Germline lookup yields CDR1 SGHVS and CDR2 FQNEAQ. CDR3 bases: TGTGCCAGCAGCTACCCCCACGGGACAGGAGTGGCGGGGATGAACACTGAAGCTTTCTTT. Residues: CASSYPHGTGVAGMNTEAFF.

In its sample, this clonotype was seen a few times. The CDR3 loop reads CSVEERGANVLTF. The CDR3 DNA reads TGCAGCGTTGAGGAGCGCGGGGCCAACGTCCTGACTTTC. J is TRBJ2-6 and V is TRBV29-1; D is ambiguous. This CDR3 contains 13 residues. Trimming removed 3 bases at V and 4 bases at J, with 7 bases between. In germline, CDR1 is SQVTM, CDR2 ANQGSEA.

V and J are TRBV2 and TRBJ1-1; tentatively, D is TRBD1 (5 bases). With 6 bases removed from V and 9 bases from J, the gap between germline ends came to 17 bases. Germline values: CDR1 SNHLY, CDR2 FYNNEI. The CDR3 covers 13 residues. As DNA, the CDR3 is TGTGCCAGCAGACGAGTTTTTGGGGGTCAAGCTTTCTTT. It is translated as CASRRVFGGQAFF.

This rearrangement joins TRBV2 to TRBJ1-2; D not certain. CDR3 length: 14 amino acids. Germline CDR1 and CDR2: SNHLY and FYNNEI. The V and J ends lost 1 base and 1 base respectively, with 7 bases between them. The CDR3 here is CASSEGRINYGYTF. The CDR3 bases are TGTGCCAGCAGTGAAGGTCGGATTAACTATGGCTACACCTTC.